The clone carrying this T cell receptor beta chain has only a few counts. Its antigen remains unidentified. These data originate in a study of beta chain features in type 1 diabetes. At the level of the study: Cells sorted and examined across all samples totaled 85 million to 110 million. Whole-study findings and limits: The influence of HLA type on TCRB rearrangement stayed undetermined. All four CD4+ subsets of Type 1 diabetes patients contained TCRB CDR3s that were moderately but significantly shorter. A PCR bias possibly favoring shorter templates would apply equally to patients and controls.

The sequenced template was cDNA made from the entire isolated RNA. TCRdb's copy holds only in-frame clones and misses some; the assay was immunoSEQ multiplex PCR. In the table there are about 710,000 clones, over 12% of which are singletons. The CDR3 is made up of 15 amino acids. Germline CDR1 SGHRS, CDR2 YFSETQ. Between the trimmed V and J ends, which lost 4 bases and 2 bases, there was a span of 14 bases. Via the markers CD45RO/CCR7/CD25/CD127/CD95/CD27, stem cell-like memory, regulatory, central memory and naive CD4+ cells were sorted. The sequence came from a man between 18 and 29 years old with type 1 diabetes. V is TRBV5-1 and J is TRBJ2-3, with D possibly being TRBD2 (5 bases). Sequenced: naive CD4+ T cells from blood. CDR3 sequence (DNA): TGCGCCAGCAGCCCTGGAGCGGATACCACAGATACGCAGTATTTT. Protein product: CASSPGADTTDTQYF.